This TCR beta chain was recorded in a study of technical replicates of blood from a few donors. Assay used: immunoSEQ multiplex PCR; TCRdb lists only in-frame clones, some missing. Among around 80,000 clones listed, just under 95% were seen once. Sequenced material: T cells isolated from PBMCs. This clonotype was obtained from a human donor in good health.

CDR3 in DNA: TGCGCCAGCAGCCAAGAAAATTACGGGAACTATGGCTACACCTTC. It translates to CASSQENYGNYGYTF. The chain links TRBV4-3 to TRBJ1-2; D uncertain. Germline CDR1 LGHNA, CDR2 YSLEER. Trimming removed 0 bases from V and 2 bases from J, with 10 bases in between. This CDR3 region has 15 residues.